This T cell receptor (beta chain) was profiled in a study of Ad26.COV2.S vaccination and SARS-CoV-2 variants. Study conclusions and caveats: Vaccine recipients showed a spike-specific TCR breadth that was higher than in placebo recipients.

The treatment here: 19 received Ad26.COV2.S at low or high dose, single or two shots; a few received placebo; per-sample allocation not given. It was on day 63 after the first vaccine or placebo injection that samples were taken. As for this clone: Its cognate antigen is unknown.

Method: immunoSEQ multiplex PCR; TCRdb's copy keeps in-frame clones and lacks some. Of 380,000 or so clones listed, 80% to 90% are singletons. The V gene end was trimmed by 5 bases and the J gene end by 5 bases; junction bases not matched to a gene: 6. CDR3 length: 15 amino acids. Germline V gene data show CDR1 as SGHVS and CDR2 as FQNEAQ. V and J are TRBV7-8 and TRBJ2-3, with 11 bases aligning to TRBD2. The source material was peripheral blood, sampled in a trial of Ad26.COV2.S vaccine versus placebo. The clonotype originates from a person between 18 and 65 years old who received the Ad26.COV2.S COVID-19 vaccine or a placebo. The CDR3 DNA reads as TGTGCCAGCAGCGCTAGCGGGGGGTTCGGAGATACGCAGTATTTT. It specifies CASSASGGFGDTQYF.